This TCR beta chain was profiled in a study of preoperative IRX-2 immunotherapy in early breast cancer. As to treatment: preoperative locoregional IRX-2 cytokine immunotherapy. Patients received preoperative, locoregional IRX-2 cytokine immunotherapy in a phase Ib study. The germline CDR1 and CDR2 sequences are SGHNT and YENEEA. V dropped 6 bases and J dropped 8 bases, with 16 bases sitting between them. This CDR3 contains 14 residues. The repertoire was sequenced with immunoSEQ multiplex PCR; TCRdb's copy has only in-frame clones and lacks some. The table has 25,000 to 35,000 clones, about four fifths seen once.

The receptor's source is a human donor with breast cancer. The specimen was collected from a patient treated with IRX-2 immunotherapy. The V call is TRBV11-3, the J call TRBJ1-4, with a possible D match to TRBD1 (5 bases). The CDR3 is CASSNPGTLEKLFF. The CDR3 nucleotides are TGTGCCAGCAGTAATCCCGGGACGCTGGAAAAACTGTTTTTT.